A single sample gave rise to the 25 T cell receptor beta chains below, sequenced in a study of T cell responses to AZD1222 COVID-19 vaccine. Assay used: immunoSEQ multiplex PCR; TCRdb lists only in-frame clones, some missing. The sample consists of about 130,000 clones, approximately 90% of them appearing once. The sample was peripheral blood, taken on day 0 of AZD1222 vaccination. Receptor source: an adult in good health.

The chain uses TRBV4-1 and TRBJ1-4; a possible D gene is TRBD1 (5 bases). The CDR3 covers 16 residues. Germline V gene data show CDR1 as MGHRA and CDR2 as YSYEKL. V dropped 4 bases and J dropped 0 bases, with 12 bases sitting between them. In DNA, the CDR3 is TGCGCCAGCAGCCCGATAGACAGCGCAACTAATGAAAAACTGTTTTTT. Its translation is CASSPIDSATNEKLFF.

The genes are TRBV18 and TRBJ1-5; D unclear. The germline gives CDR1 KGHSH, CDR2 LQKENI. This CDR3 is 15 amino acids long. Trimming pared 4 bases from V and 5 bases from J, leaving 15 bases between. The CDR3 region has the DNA TGTGCCAGCTCACTCGGTGAGGTGGGCGATCAGCCCCAGCATTTT. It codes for CASSLGEVGDQPQHF.

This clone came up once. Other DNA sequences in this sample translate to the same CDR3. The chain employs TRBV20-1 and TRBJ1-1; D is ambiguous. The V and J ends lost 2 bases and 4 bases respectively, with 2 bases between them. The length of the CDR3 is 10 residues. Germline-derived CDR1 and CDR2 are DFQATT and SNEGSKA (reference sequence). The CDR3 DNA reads TGCAGTGCTAGACGCACTGAAGCTTTCTTT. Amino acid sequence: CSARRTEAFF.

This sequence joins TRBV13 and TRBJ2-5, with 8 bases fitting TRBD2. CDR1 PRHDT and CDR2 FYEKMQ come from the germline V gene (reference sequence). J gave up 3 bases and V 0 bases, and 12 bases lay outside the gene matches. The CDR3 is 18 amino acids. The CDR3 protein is CASSLGLMTGGAEETQYF. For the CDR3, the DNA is TGTGCCAGCAGCTTAGGCCTAATGACGGGGGGGGCCGAAGAGACCCAGTACTTC. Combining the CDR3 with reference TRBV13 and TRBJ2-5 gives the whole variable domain AAGVIQSPRHLIKEKRETATLKCYPIPRHDTVYWYQQGPGQDPQFLISFYEKMQSDKGSIPDRFSAQQFSDYHSELNMSSLELGDSALYFCASSLGLMTGGAEETQYFGPGTRLLVL.

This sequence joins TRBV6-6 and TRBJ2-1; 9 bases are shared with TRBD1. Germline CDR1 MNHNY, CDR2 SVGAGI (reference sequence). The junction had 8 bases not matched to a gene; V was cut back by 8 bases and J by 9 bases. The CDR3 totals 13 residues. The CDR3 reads CASSGTGMPEQFF. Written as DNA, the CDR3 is TGTGCCAGCTCCGGGACAGGGATGCCTGAGCAGTTCTTC.

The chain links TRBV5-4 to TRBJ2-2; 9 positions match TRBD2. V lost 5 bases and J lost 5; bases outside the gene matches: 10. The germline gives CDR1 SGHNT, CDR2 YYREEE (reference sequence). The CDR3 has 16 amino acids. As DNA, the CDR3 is TGTGCCAGCAGTCAACTAGCGGGTACGGGGACCGGGGAGCTGTTTTTT. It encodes CASSQLAGTGTGELFF. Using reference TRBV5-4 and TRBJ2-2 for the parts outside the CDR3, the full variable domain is ETGVTQSPTHLIKTRGQQVTLRCSSQSGHNTVSWYQQALGQGPQFIFQYYREEENGRGNFPPRFSGLQFPNYSSELNVNALELDDSALYLCASSQLAGTGTGELFFGEGSRLTVL.

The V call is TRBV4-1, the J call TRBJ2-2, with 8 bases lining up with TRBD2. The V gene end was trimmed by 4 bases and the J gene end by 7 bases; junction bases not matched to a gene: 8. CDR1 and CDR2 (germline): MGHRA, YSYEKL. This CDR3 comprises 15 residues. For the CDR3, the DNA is TGCGCCAGCAGCCCATCAGCGGGGGAGGTCGGGGAGCTGTTTTTT. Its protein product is CASSPSAGEVGELFF.

The CDR3 is CASSLGYGWRQETQYF. CDR3 sequence (DNA): TGTGCCAGCAGTTTAGGGTACGGCTGGCGGCAAGAGACCCAGTACTTC. The chain links TRBV27 to TRBJ2-5; no definite D call. The CDR3 is 16 residues long. Looked up from germline, CDR1 is MNHEY and CDR2 is SMNVEV (reference sequence). Trimming stripped 2 bases from V and 2 bases from J, with 15 bases between.

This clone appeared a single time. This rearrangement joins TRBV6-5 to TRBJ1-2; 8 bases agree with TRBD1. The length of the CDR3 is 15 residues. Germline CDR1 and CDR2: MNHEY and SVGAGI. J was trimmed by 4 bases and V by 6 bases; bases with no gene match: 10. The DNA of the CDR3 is TGTGCCAGCAGCCGAAGTTACAGGGGGATCTATGGCTACACCTTC. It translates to CASSRSYRGIYGYTF.

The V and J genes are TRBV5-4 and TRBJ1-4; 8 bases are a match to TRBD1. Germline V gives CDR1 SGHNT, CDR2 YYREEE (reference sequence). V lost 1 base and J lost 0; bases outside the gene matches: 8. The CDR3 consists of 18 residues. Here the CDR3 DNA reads TGTGCCAGCAGCTTGCGGGCAGGGGGCTTTGCAACTAATGAAAAACTGTTTTTT. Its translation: CASSLRAGGFATNEKLFF.

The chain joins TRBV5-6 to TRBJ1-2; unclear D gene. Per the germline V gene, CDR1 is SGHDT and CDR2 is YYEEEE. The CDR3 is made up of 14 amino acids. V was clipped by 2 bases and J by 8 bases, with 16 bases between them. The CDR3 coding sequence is TGTGCCAGCAGCTTCCCCTTAAGTCTCCGAGGCTACACCTTC. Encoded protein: CASSFPLSLRGYTF. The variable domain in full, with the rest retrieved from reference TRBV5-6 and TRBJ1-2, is DAGVTQSPTHLIKTRGQQVTLRCSPKSGHDTVSWYQQALGQGPQFIFQYYEEEERQRGNFPDRFSGHQFPNYSSELNVNALLLGDSALYLCASSFPLSLRGYTFGSGTRLTVV.

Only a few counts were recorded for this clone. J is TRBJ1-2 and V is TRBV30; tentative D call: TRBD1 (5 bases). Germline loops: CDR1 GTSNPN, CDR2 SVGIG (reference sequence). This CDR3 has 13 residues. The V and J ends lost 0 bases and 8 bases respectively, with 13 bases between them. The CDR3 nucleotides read TGTGCCTGGAGTGTAATGGGGGATTACGGCTACACCTTC. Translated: CAWSVMGDYGYTF.

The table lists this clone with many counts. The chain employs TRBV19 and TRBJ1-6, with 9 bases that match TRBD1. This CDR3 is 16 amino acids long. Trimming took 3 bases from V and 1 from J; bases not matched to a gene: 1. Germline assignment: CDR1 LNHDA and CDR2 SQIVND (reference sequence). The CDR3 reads CASSMGTGSYNSPLHF. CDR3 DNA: TGTGCCAGTAGTATGGGGACAGGGTCCTATAATTCACCCCTCCACTTT.

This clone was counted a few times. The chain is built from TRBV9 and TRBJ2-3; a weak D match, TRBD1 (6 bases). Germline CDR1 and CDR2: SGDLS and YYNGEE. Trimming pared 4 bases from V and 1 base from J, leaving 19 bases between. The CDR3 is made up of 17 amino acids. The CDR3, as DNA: TGTGCCAGCAGCAAAGGGGTAGGGGGAGCTGGCACAGATACGCAGTATTTT. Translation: CASSKGVGGAGTDTQYF.

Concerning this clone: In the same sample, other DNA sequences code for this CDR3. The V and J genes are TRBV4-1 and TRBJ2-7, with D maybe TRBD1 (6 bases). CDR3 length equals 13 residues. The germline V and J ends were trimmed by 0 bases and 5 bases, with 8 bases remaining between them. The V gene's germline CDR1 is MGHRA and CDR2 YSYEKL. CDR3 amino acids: CASSQDRGNEQYF. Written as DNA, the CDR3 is TGCGCCAGCAGCCAAGACAGGGGTAACGAGCAGTACTTC.

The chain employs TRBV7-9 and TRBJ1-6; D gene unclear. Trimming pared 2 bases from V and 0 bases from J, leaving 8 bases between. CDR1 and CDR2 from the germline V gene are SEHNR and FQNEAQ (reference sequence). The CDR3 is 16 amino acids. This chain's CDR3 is CASSLWGNSYNSPLHF. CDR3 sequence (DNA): TGTGCCAGCAGCTTATGGGGAAACTCCTATAATTCACCCCTCCACTTT.

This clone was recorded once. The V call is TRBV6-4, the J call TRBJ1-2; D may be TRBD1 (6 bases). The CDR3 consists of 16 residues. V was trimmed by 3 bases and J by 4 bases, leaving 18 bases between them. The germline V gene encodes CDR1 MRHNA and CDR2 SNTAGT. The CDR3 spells CASSEFGGGSGYGYTF. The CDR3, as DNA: TGTGCCAGCAGTGAATTCGGGGGCGGCTCGGGCTATGGCTACACCTTC.

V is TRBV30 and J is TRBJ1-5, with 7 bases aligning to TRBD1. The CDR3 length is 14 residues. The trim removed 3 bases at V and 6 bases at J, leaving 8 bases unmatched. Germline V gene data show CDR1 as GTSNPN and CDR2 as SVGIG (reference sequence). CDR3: CAWRPGGRVQPQHF. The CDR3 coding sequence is TGTGCCTGGAGACCAGGGGGAAGGGTTCAGCCCCAGCATTTT.

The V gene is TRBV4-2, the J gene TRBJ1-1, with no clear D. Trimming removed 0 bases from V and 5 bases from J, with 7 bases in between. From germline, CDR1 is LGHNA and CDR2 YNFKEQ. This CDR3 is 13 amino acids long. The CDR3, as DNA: TGTGCCAGCAGCCAAGAGGTTAAAACTGAAGCTTTCTTT. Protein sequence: CASSQEVKTEAFF.

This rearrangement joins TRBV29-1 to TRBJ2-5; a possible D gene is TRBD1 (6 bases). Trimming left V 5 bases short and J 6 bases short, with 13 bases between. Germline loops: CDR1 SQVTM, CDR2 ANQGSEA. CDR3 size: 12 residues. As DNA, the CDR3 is TGCAGCGTTTCGAAGGGGGAAAAGACCCAGTACTTC. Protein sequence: CSVSKGEKTQYF. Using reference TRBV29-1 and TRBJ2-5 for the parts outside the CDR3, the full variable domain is SAVISQKPSRDICQRGTSLTIQCQVDSQVTMMFWYRQQPGQSLTLIATANQGSEATYESGFVIDKFPISRPNLTFSTLTVSNMSPEDSSIYLCSVSKGEKTQYFGPGTRLLVL.

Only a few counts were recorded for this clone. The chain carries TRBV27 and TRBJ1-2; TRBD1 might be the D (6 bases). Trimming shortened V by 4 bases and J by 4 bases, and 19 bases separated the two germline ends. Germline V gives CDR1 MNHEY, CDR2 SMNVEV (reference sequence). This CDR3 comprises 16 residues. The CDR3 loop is CASSYTLGGRGYGYTF. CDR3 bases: TGTGCCAGCAGTTACACCCTGGGGGGGCGCGGCTATGGCTACACCTTC.

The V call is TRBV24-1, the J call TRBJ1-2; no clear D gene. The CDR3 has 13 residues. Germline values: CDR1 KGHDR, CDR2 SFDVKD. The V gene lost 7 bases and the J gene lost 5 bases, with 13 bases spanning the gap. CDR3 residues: CATSPGGRYGYTF. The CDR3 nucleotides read TGTGCCACCAGCCCCGGAGGTCGATATGGCTACACCTTC.

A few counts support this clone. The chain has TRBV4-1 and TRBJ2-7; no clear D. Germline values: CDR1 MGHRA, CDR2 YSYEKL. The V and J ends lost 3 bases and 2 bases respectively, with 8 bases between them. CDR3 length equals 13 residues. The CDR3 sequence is CASSQGGTYEQYF. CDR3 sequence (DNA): TGCGCCAGCAGCCAGGGCGGAACCTACGAGCAGTACTTC.

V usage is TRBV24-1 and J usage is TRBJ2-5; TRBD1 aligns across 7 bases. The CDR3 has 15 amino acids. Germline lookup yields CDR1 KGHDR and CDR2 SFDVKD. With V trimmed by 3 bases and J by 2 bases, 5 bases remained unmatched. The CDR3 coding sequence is TGTGCCACCAGTGATCTCGGGACAGAGCAAGAGACCCAGTACTTC. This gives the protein CATSDLGTEQETQYF.

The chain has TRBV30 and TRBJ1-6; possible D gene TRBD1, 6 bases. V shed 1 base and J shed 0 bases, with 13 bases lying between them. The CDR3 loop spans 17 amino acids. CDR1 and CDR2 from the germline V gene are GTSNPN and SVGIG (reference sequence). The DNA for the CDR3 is TGTGCCTGGAGTGCGGGGGCGGAGAGCTCCTATAATTCACCCCTCCACTTT. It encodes CAWSAGAESSYNSPLHF.